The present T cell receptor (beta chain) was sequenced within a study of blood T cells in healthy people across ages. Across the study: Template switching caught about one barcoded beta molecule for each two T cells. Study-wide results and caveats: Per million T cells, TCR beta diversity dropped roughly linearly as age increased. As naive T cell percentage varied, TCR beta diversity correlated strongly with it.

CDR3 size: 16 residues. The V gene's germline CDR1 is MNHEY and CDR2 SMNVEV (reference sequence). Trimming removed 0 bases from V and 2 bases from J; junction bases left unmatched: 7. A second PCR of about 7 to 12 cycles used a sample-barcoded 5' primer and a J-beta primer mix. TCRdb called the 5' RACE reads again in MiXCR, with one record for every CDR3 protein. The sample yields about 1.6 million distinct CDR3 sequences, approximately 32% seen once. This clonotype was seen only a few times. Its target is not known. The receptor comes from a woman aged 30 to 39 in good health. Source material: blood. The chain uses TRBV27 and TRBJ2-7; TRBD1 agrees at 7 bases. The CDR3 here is CASSLSVPTGPYEQYF. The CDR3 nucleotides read TGTGCCAGCAGTTTATCTGTTCCGACAGGGCCCTACGAGCAGTACTTC.